This passage covers 25 T cell receptor beta chains from one sample sequenced in a study of T cell responses to AZD1222 COVID-19 vaccine. Only in-frame clones appear in the TCRdb table, and some are missing; sequencing was by immunoSEQ multiplex PCR. Of around 200,000 clones in the sample, more than 70% were seen once. The source was peripheral blood, collected 28 days after the second AZD1222 dose. These receptors were taken from an adult who received the AZD1222 COVID-19 vaccine.

In DNA form, the CDR3 reads TGTGCCAGCATCCCCGGACTAGCGGAGCAGGGGCAGTATTTT. This encodes CASIPGLAEQGQYF. J is TRBJ2-3 and V is TRBV6-2 or TRBV6-3, with 10 bases matching TRBD2. The J segment lost 11 bases and the V segment lost 7 bases, leaving 12 bases of the junction unmatched. Looked up from germline, CDR1 is MNHEY and CDR2 is SVGEGT. The CDR3 is 14 residues long.

The chain has TRBV6-5 and TRBJ2-7, with TRBD1 matching 9 bases. V lost 5 bases and J lost 2; bases outside the gene matches: 4. CDR1 is MNHEY and CDR2 is SVGAGI in the germline V gene. The CDR3 extends over 14 amino acids. The CDR3 is CASSPDRGTYEQYF. In DNA, the CDR3 is TGTGCCAGCAGTCCGGACAGGGGAACCTACGAGCAGTACTTC.

This chain links TRBV4-1 with TRBJ2-1; a weak D match, TRBD2 (5 bases). The V gene lost 1 base and the J gene lost 0 bases, with 13 bases spanning the gap. The germline gives CDR1 MGHRA, CDR2 YSYEKL. The CDR3 contains 17 residues. CDR3 region: CASSQVLGRNSYNEQFF. In DNA form, the CDR3 reads TGCGCCAGCAGCCAAGTACTAGGTCGAAACTCCTACAATGAGCAGTTCTTC.

The V call is TRBV29-1, the J call TRBJ2-2; TRBD2 might be the D (6 bases). Germline lookup yields CDR1 SQVTM and CDR2 ANQGSEA. Trimming removed 7 bases from V and 6 bases from J, with 12 bases in between. The CDR3 runs to 12 residues. The CDR3 region has the DNA TGCAGCGGTGCGGGGCCAGCCGGGGAGCTGTTTTTT. Its protein is CSGAGPAGELFF.

CDR3 sequence (DNA): TGTGCCAGCAGCTTATCGGCGGGTGGCGGGCGCGAGCAGTACTTC. Its translation: CASSLSAGGGREQYF. The chain combines TRBV7-6 with TRBJ2-7, with D possibly being TRBD2 (5 bases). The CDR3 runs 15 residues. Trimming removed 2 bases at V and 6 bases at J, with 17 bases between. Looked up from germline, CDR1 is SGHVS and CDR2 is FNYEAQ.

This clone has just a few counts. The chain uses TRBV27 and TRBJ2-2; 9 bases are shared with TRBD2. Unmatched junction bases numbered 7, after V lost 7 bases and J lost 4 bases. The CDR3 is made up of 15 amino acids. CDR1 is MNHEY and CDR2 is SMNVEV in the germline V gene (reference sequence). CDR3 bases: TGTGCCAGCACCTCTAGCGGGACCTTCACCGGGGAGCTGTTTTTT. Protein product: CASTSSGTFTGELFF.

The chain employs TRBV18 and TRBJ1-5; the match to TRBD1 covers 8 bases. The J segment lost 8 bases and the V segment lost 6 bases, leaving 12 bases of the junction unmatched. This CDR3 contains 15 residues. In germline, CDR1 is KGHSH, CDR2 LQKENI. DNA for the CDR3: TGTGCCAGCTCCCAGGACAGGGCCCTAAACGAGCCCCAGCATTTT. It translates to CASSQDRALNEPQHF.

V and J are TRBV4-3 and TRBJ2-3, with D perhaps matching TRBD1 or TRBD2 (6 bases each). Trimming took 0 bases from V and 3 from J, leaving 19 bases between them. CDR3 length equals 18 residues. Germline V gene lookup returns CDR1 LGHNA and CDR2 YSLEER. The CDR3: CASSQDNSGADRTDTQYF. The DNA for the CDR3 is TGCGCCAGCAGCCAAGATAATTCGGGGGCTGATCGGACAGATACGCAGTATTTT.

The J gene is TRBJ1-2, the V gene TRBV30; no definite D call. Deletions cut 4 bases from V and 11 bases from J, with 14 bases between. CDR1 is GTSNPN and CDR2 is SVGIG in the germline V gene (reference sequence). The CDR3 totals 11 residues. The CDR3 sequence is CAWTSLEGYTF. The CDR3 DNA is TGTGCCTGGACCTCGTTGGAGGGATACACCTTC. The full variable domain, rest sourced from reference TRBV30 and TRBJ1-2, is SQTIHQWPATLVQPVGSPLSLECTVEGTSNPNLYWYRQAAGRGLQLLFYSVGIGQISSEVPQNLSASRPQDRQFILSSKKLLLSDSGFYLCAWTSLEGYTFGSGTRLTVV.

This clone was seen just once. V usage is TRBV24-1 and J usage is TRBJ2-1, with 7 bases that match TRBD1. V trimming: 3 bases; J trimming: 6 bases; junction bases outside the gene matches: 7. From germline, CDR1 is KGHDR and CDR2 SFDVKD. The CDR3 runs to 15 residues. The CDR3 here is CATSDEFNRGNEQFF. The DNA of the CDR3 is TGTGCCACCAGTGATGAGTTCAACAGGGGCAATGAGCAGTTCTTC.

In DNA, the CDR3 is TGTGCCAGCAGGACAGGGGGGATAGACACTGAAGCTTTCTTT. Its protein product is CASRTGGIDTEAFF. The chain recombines TRBV2 with TRBJ1-1; 9 bases fit TRBD1. The trim removed 6 bases at V and 3 bases at J, leaving 5 bases unmatched. The CDR3 is 14 residues long. Germline CDR1 is SNHLY and CDR2 is FYNNEI.

The rearrangement links TRBV28 to TRBJ1-6; TRBD1 aligns across 10 bases. V lost 3 bases and J lost 8; bases outside the gene matches: 16. This CDR3 has 19 amino acids. From germline, CDR1 is MDHEN and CDR2 SYDVKM. The CDR3: CASSFRGPPGQGIYSPLHF. The CDR3 nucleotides read TGTGCCAGCAGTTTCCGGGGTCCTCCGGGACAGGGGATTTATTCACCCCTCCACTTT. The full variable domain, in which reference TRBV28 and TRBJ1-6 provide the parts outside the CDR3, is DVKVTQSSRYLVKRTGEKVFLECVQDMDHENMFWYRQDPGLGLRLIYFSYDVKMKEKGDIPEGYSVSREKKERFSLILESASTNQTSMYLCASSFRGPPGQGIYSPLHFGNGTRLTVT.

The V gene is TRBV21-1, the J gene TRBJ1-2; TRBD1, the table's D call, was not compared with the DNA. TRBV21-1 is a pseudogene segment. CDR3 length equals 14 residues. CDR3 in DNA: TGTGCCAGCACCGTCGGTCCCAGGGATGGTGGCTACACCTTC. Encoded protein: CASTVGPRDGGYTF.

J is TRBJ1-1 and V is TRBV5-4, with 9 bases identical to TRBD1. The CDR3 contains 14 residues. V gave up 4 bases and J gave up 3 bases; unmatched junction bases: 4. CDR1 and CDR2 from the germline V gene are SGHNT and YYREEE (reference sequence). CDR3 nucleotide sequence: TGTGCCAGCAGCCTGGACAGGGGTCACACTGAAGCTTTCTTT. It codes for CASSLDRGHTEAFF.

V usage is TRBV6-2 or TRBV6-3 and J usage is TRBJ2-5; D may be TRBD1 (5 bases). V was clipped by 0 bases and J by 3 bases, with 17 bases between them. This CDR3 spans 17 amino acids. In germline, CDR1 is MNHEY, CDR2 SVGEGT. CDR3 sequence reads: CASSYSGAGRLKETQYF. The CDR3 DNA sequence: TGTGCCAGCAGTTACTCAGGGGCAGGGCGATTAAAAGAGACCCAGTACTTC.

The V call is TRBV29-1, the J call TRBJ1-5, with D perhaps TRBD1 (5 bases). Trimming pared 6 bases from V and 1 base from J, leaving 7 bases between. The CDR3 sequence is 12 residues long. Germline V gives CDR1 SQVTM, CDR2 ANQGSEA. CDR3 DNA sequence: TGCAGCGTCCGGGACAGCAATCAGCCCCAGCATTTT. Residues: CSVRDSNQPQHF.

The CDR3 sequence is CASSLGRDRSPLHF. The CDR3 region has the DNA TGTGCCAGCAGCTTAGGGCGGGATCGGTCACCCCTCCACTTT. The chain has TRBV11-2 and TRBJ1-6; no definite D call. Germline V gene sequence: CDR1 SGHAT, CDR2 FQNNGV. The CDR3 is 14 residues long. V was clipped by 1 base and J by 10 bases, with 11 bases between them.

This chain connects TRBV28 to TRBJ1-5; possible D gene TRBD1, 6 bases. This CDR3 comprises 15 residues. V lost 2 bases and J lost 0, with 8 bases in between. CDR1 is MDHEN, CDR2 SYDVKM, per germline. CDR3 coding DNA: TGTGCCAGCAGTTTACAGGGGTTTAGCAATCAGCCCCAGCATTTT. This codes for CASSLQGFSNQPQHF.

The CDR3 region is CASSFGQGKQGYTF. The CDR3 DNA reads as TGCGCCAGCAGCTTTGGACAGGGGAAACAGGGCTACACCTTC. The chain combines TRBV5-1 with TRBJ1-2; TRBD1 agrees at 9 bases. CDR3 length: 14 residues. Germline CDR1 is SGHRS and CDR2 is YFSETQ. The V and J ends lost 2 bases and 8 bases, in that order; junction bases with no gene match: 7.

This clone has just a few counts. J is TRBJ1-5 and V is TRBV29-1; D might be TRBD1 (5 bases). Looked up from germline, CDR1 is SQVTM and CDR2 is ANQGSEA. The V end was cut by 5 bases, the J end by 0 bases, with 17 bases between. The CDR3 covers 16 residues. The CDR3 sequence is CSVRGRDIYSNQPQHF. In DNA form, the CDR3 reads TGCAGCGTTCGGGGCAGGGATATATATAGCAATCAGCCCCAGCATTTT.

The rearrangement joins TRBV5-1 to TRBJ2-5, with D perhaps assigned TRBD1 or TRBD2 (5 bases each). V was trimmed by 4 bases and J by 1 base, leaving 8 bases between them. This CDR3 has 13 residues. Germline V gene data show CDR1 as SGHRS and CDR2 as YFSETQ. CDR3 bases: TGCGCCAGCAGCCTCGGGACCCAAGAGACCCAGTACTTC. It specifies CASSLGTQETQYF. The whole variable domain, remainder taken from reference TRBV5-1 and TRBJ2-5, is KAGVTQTPRYLIKTRGQQVTLSCSPISGHRSVSWYQQTPGQGLQFLFEYFSETQRNKGNFPGRFSGRQFSNSRSEMNVSTLELGDSALYLCASSLGTQETQYFGPGTRLLVL.

This clone was found a few times. For the CDR3, the DNA is TGCGCCAGCAGCCAAGATGTGACGGGCTCCTACGAGCAGTACTTC. It codes for CASSQDVTGSYEQYF. The gene calls are TRBV4-3 and TRBJ2-7, with D unclear. The CDR3 length is 15 residues. Germline lookup yields CDR1 LGHNA and CDR2 YSLEER. The V end lost 0 bases, the J end lost 0 bases, and 9 bases lay between the germline ends.

The table lists this clone with a count of one. The rearrangement joins TRBV5-1 to TRBJ2-7, with D possibly matching TRBD1 (6 bases). The CDR3 runs to 14 residues. Germline CDR1 and CDR2: SGHRS and YFSETQ. Trimming cost V 0 bases and J 5 bases, with 12 bases left between them. The CDR3 DNA is TGCGCCAGCAGCTTGGAGGGGGTGGGAGACGAGCAGTACTTC. Protein: CASSLEGVGDEQYF.

V gene TRBV5-1 combines with J gene TRBJ1-2, with 9 bases identical to TRBD1. V shed 0 bases, J shed 8 bases, and the junction held 5 bases outside the gene matches. This CDR3 contains 14 residues. CDR1 and CDR2 (germline): SGHRS, YFSETQ. The chain's CDR3 is CASSLDGQGRGYTF. The CDR3 region has the DNA TGCGCCAGCAGCTTGGACGGACAGGGGCGAGGCTACACCTTC.

The rearrangement joins TRBV7-9 to TRBJ2-7; possibly TRBD1 for D (6 bases). The V end was cut by 5 bases, the J end by 7 bases, with 9 bases between. The CDR3 consists of 11 residues. Germline CDR1 is SEHNR and CDR2 is FQNEAQ (reference sequence). The CDR3, as DNA: TGTGCCAGCAGCACGGGGACAGAGCAGTACTTC. It specifies CASSTGTEQYF.